These 26 T cell receptor beta chains were sequenced from one sample in a study of T cell responses to AZD1222 COVID-19 vaccine. The assay was immunoSEQ multiplex PCR, and TCRdb's table has in-frame clones only and misses some. The table lists about 150,000 clones, 90% of them singletons, with roughly 1.6% in the top ten. The sequenced sample was peripheral blood, obtained on day 0 of AZD1222 vaccination. Every receptor here comes from an adult in good health.

The rearrangement links TRBV19 to TRBJ1-2; 7 nucleotides match TRBD1. Germline lookup yields CDR1 LNHDA and CDR2 SQIVND (reference sequence). V lost 3 bases and J lost 4; bases outside the gene matches: 5. This CDR3 contains 14 residues. DNA for the CDR3: TGTGCCAGTAGTATCAGACGGGACAGCTATGGCTACACCTTC. Its translation is CASSIRRDSYGYTF.

The gene calls are TRBV6-5 and TRBJ1-1; no clear D gene. The CDR3 is made up of 13 amino acids. Per the germline V gene, CDR1 is MNHEY and CDR2 is SVGAGI. With 6 bases removed from V and 3 bases from J, the gap between germline ends came to 11 bases. CDR3 protein: CASRVTADTEAFF. CDR3 sequence (DNA): TGTGCCAGCAGAGTCACAGCGGACACTGAAGCTTTCTTT.

This rearrangement joins TRBV7-8 to TRBJ1-3; D not resolved. Germline values: CDR1 SGHVS, CDR2 FQNEAQ. V lost 3 bases and J 2 bases, leaving 11 bases between the germline ends. The CDR3 covers 15 residues. The CDR3 region is CASSFLEGPGNTIYF. For the CDR3, the DNA is TGTGCCAGCAGCTTTCTCGAGGGTCCTGGAAACACCATATATTTT.

The chain has TRBV7-3 and TRBJ2-5; D uncertain. V was shortened by 5 bases and J by 0 bases, with 7 bases between the two germline ends. The CDR3 consists of 13 residues. Germline V gives CDR1 SGHTA, CDR2 FQGTGA. The chain's CDR3 is CASSLVNQETQYF. The CDR3 bases are TGTGCCAGCAGCCTCGTCAACCAAGAGACCCAGTACTTC.

The chain recombines TRBV7-3 with TRBJ1-2; no reliable D call. Trimming removed 2 bases at V and 0 bases at J, with 4 bases between. Per germline, CDR1 SGHTA and CDR2 FQGTGA. This CDR3 region has 13 residues. DNA of the CDR3: TGTGCCAGCAGCTTACCGCCTAACTATGGCTACACCTTC. Translated: CASSLPPNYGYTF.

The chain is built from TRBV7-2 and TRBJ1-5; the D gene is possibly TRBD1 (5 bases). The CDR3 has 15 residues. Germline assignment: CDR1 SGHTA and CDR2 FQGNSA. The V end was cut by 7 bases, the J end by 0 bases, with 13 bases between. CDR3 DNA: TGTGCCAGCACCCTAATGGGGGTTAGCAATCAGCCCCAGCATTTT. Translated, it gives CASTLMGVSNQPQHF.

The chain recombines TRBV7-2 with TRBJ2-3; tentative D call: TRBD1 (7 bases). Germline V CDR1 and CDR2: SGHTA, FQGNSA. The CDR3 extends over 15 amino acids. The V end was cut by 6 bases, the J end by 4 bases, with 17 bases between. As DNA, the CDR3 is TGTGCCAGCAGTCCCCAGGGGGGCGGGGCAGATACGCAGTATTTT. The encoded protein is CASSPQGGGADTQYF.

This clone was recorded only once. The V call is TRBV9, the J call TRBJ2-7, with D tentatively TRBD1 (5 bases). CDR1 is SGDLS and CDR2 is YYNGEE in the germline V gene. There are 15 residues in the CDR3. The germline V and J ends were trimmed by 0 bases and 2 bases, with 12 bases remaining between them. DNA for the CDR3: TGTGCCAGCAGCGTAGGGGCAGGGATGACCTACGAGCAGTACTTC. It is translated as CASSVGAGMTYEQYF.

The J gene is TRBJ1-5, the V gene TRBV10-1; D is unresolved. Per germline, CDR1 WNHNN and CDR2 SYGVQD (reference sequence). CDR3 size: 12 residues. Deletions cut 9 bases from V and 7 bases from J, with 13 bases between. The CDR3 DNA reads as TGCGCCAGGTCGAGAGTGTGGCAGCCCCAGCATTTT. Translating it yields CARSRVWQPQHF.

The CDR3 reads CASSLGTANTEAFF. Here the CDR3 DNA reads TGTGCCAGCTCACTTGGGACAGCGAACACTGAAGCTTTCTTT. The gene calls are TRBV18 and TRBJ1-1; 7 bases match TRBD1. The CDR3 has 14 amino acids. Unmatched junction bases numbered 3, after V lost 4 bases and J lost 1 base. From germline, CDR1 is KGHSH and CDR2 LQKENI.

The chain has TRBV7-2 and TRBJ2-1, with D tentatively TRBD2 (5 bases). The CDR3 consists of 16 residues. Between the trimmed V and J ends, which lost 5 bases and 3 bases, there was a span of 17 bases. Germline values: CDR1 SGHTA, CDR2 FQGNSA. The DNA for the CDR3 is TGTGCCAGCAGCCCACTAGAGGGCCCCCACTACAATGAGCAGTTCTTC. Amino acids: CASSPLEGPHYNEQFF.

This rearrangement joins TRBV6-5 to TRBJ2-1, with D unclear. This CDR3 comprises 14 residues. CDR1 is MNHEY and CDR2 is SVGAGI in the germline V gene. V lost 2 bases to trimming and J lost 3 bases, with 8 bases between them. CDR3 sequence: CASSYRADYNEQFF. CDR3 bases: TGTGCCAGCAGTTACCGGGCGGACTACAATGAGCAGTTCTTC.

V usage is TRBV4-1 and J usage is TRBJ1-5; 7 bases are a match to TRBD1. J was trimmed by 7 bases and V by 4 bases; bases with no gene match: 10. The CDR3 is 15 residues long. Per germline, CDR1 MGHRA and CDR2 YSYEKL. CDR3 in amino acids: CASSRRDREVQPQHF. For the CDR3, the DNA is TGCGCCAGCAGCCGAAGAGACAGGGAAGTCCAGCCCCAGCATTTT.

V is TRBV4-3 and J is TRBJ2-1; D may be TRBD2 (7 bases). V gave up 3 bases and J gave up 7 bases, with 13 bases separating them. The CDR3 extends over 14 amino acids. From germline, CDR1 is LGHNA and CDR2 YSLEER. As DNA, the CDR3 is TGCGCCAGCAGCCAGGGAGGGGGATGGAATGAGCAGTTCTTC. Amino acids: CASSQGGGWNEQFF.

This clone was recorded once. The V and J genes are TRBV14 and TRBJ2-7, with TRBD1 matching 7 bases. This CDR3 spans 15 amino acids. CDR1 is SGHDN, CDR2 FVKESK, per germline. The V segment lost 4 bases and the J segment 7 bases; nucleotides outside the gene matches: 13. CDR3 in DNA: TGTGCCAGCAGCCCAGGACAGGTTCGAAGGTGGGAGCAGTACTTC. It translates to CASSPGQVRRWEQYF.

The chain couples TRBV10-2 to TRBJ1-4; no definite D call. CDR3 length equals 12 residues. CDR1 and CDR2 (germline): WSHSY, SAAADI. Deletions cut 2 bases from V and 8 bases from J, with 6 bases between. CDR3 residues: CASSENLEKLFF. For the CDR3, the DNA is TGCGCCAGCAGTGAGAATTTGGAAAAACTGTTTTTT.

The genes are TRBV25-1 and TRBJ2-2, with 8 bases aligning to TRBD2. V dropped 3 bases and J dropped 4; count of bases not matched to a gene: 10. The CDR3 runs 17 residues. Germline CDR1 and CDR2: MGHDK and SYGVNS. The CDR3, as DNA: TGTGCCAGCAGTGATATTAAGGGGCGGGAGGTCACCGGGGAGCTGTTTTTT. Residues: CASSDIKGREVTGELFF.

The chain uses TRBV27 and TRBJ1-6; D remains unclear. The germline V gene encodes CDR1 MNHEY and CDR2 SMNVEV (reference sequence). V gave up 6 bases and J gave up 4 bases, with 16 bases separating them. CDR3 length equals 16 residues. The CDR3 bases are TGTGCCAGCAGAAGAAGGGTGACGGTATATAATTCACCCCTCCACTTT. It is translated as CASRRRVTVYNSPLHF.

The chain has TRBV11-2 and TRBJ2-3; perhaps TRBD1 as D (7 bases). CDR3 length: 16 amino acids. Germline CDR1 SGHAT, CDR2 FQNNGV. V was trimmed by 4 bases and J by 0 bases, leaving 14 bases between them. Here the CDR3 DNA reads TGTGCCAGCAGCTCGGGGGACAGCCTAAGCACAGATACGCAGTATTTT. Translated, it gives CASSSGDSLSTDTQYF.

This clone was recorded only once. The chain combines TRBV28 with TRBJ1-1, with 7 nucleotides matching TRBD1. Germline CDR1 is MDHEN and CDR2 is SYDVKM. This CDR3 comprises 15 residues. Trimming took 6 bases from V and 14 from J; bases not matched to a gene: 21. As DNA, the CDR3 is TGTGCCAGCAGCCCTAACAGGGGCTCAGGTTCATCAGAGTTCTTT. It codes for CASSPNRGSGSSEFF.

V usage is TRBV27 and J usage is TRBJ1-5; D is undetermined. CDR1 and CDR2 from the germline V gene are MNHEY and SMNVEV (reference sequence). The V and J ends lost 2 bases and 2 bases respectively, with 10 bases between them. The CDR3 is 15 residues long. The CDR3 loop is CASSLVWTGNQPQHF. The CDR3 DNA sequence: TGTGCCAGCAGTTTAGTATGGACGGGCAATCAGCCCCAGCATTTT.

The V and J genes are TRBV24-1 and TRBJ2-1; D is possibly TRBD1 or TRBD2 (5 bases each). Trimming took off 5 bases at V and 5 bases at J, with 15 bases between the two ends. CDR1 and CDR2 from the germline V gene are KGHDR and SFDVKD. This CDR3 region has 15 residues. The CDR3 here is CATSGWGSGDNEQFF. CDR3 in DNA: TGTGCCACCAGTGGGTGGGGGTCCGGAGACAATGAGCAGTTCTTC.

This rearrangement joins TRBV6-5 to TRBJ2-1; D might be TRBD1 (5 bases). Germline V gene lookup returns CDR1 MNHEY and CDR2 SVGAGI. The CDR3 covers 13 residues. V lost 7 bases to trimming and J lost 5 bases, with 12 bases between them. The CDR3 sequence is CASKEDKDNEQFF. CDR3 nucleotide sequence: TGTGCCAGCAAAGAGGACAAGGACAATGAGCAGTTCTTC.

There are a few counts of this clone. The chain recombines TRBV7-3 with TRBJ1-1, with D possibly being TRBD1 (6 bases). This CDR3 is built from 15 residues. Looked up from germline, CDR1 is SGHTA and CDR2 is FQGTGA. V was pared by 4 bases and J by 3 bases, with 15 bases between. This CDR3 reads CASSSLQQGYTEAFF. CDR3 sequence (DNA): TGTGCCAGCAGCTCCCTACAACAGGGCTACACTGAAGCTTTCTTT.

For the CDR3, the DNA is TGTGCCAGCAGCTTGGCGGGGGCTGGCCTCTACGAGCAGTACTTC. It specifies CASSLAGAGLYEQYF. The chain is built from TRBV5-5 and TRBJ2-7; D assignment may be TRBD1 or TRBD2 (6 bases each). This CDR3 contains 15 residues. V gave up 0 bases and J gave up 3 bases, with 13 bases separating them. Germline CDR1 reads SGHKS; CDR2 reads YYEKEE (reference sequence).

CDR3 loop: CASSLSTFDPNSPLHF. DNA for the CDR3: TGTGCCAGCAGTTTATCGACCTTCGACCCTAATTCACCCCTCCACTTT. The chain uses TRBV27 and TRBJ1-6; D remains unclear. V shed 0 bases and J shed 6 bases, with 12 bases lying between them. Germline CDR1 MNHEY, CDR2 SMNVEV (reference sequence). This CDR3 region has 16 residues.